The rows below give T cell receptor beta chains drawn from one sample of a study of blood T cell repertoires in COVID-19. TCRdb keeps only in-frame clones here, not all; method: immunoSEQ multiplex PCR. There are some 150,000 clones in the sample; more than 75% occur only once, and roughly 5.3% lies in the top ten. Sequenced input: peripheral blood. The receptors shown here come from a woman aged 50 to 60 with acute or convalescent COVID-19. Both conserved end residues are part of each CDR3. The D gene is left open where the match is weak. The size of a clone is reported for some rows only, either as once, few or many, or as a class for expanded clones.

J gene	clone size	D gene	V gene	CDR3 DNA	CDR3 protein
TRBJ2-1	NA	TRBD1	TRBV7-2	TGTGCCAGCTCCCAGGGGGCAGGGAGCAGGCAGTTCTTC	CASSQGAGSRQFF
TRBJ1-1	NA	NA	TRBV6-6	TGTGCCAGCAGTTACGGAGAGAGAGGTTATAACACTGAAGCTTTCTTT	CASSYGERGYNTEAFF
TRBJ1-2	once	NA	TRBV7-2	TGTGCCAGCAGCTCAAGCGGGAGAAGCTATGGCTACACCTTC	CASSSSGRSYGYTF
TRBJ2-1	NA	TRBD2	TRBV5-8	TGTGCCAGCAGCGGGGGACTAGCGGGGGGCGAGGAGCAGTTCTTC	CASSGGLAGGEEQFF
TRBJ1-1	NA	TRBD1	TRBV10-3	TGTGCCATCAGTGAGTGGATAGGGACAGCGAGGAATACTGAAGCTTTCTTT	CAISEWIGTARNTEAFF
TRBJ2-7	NA	NA	TRBV6-5	TGTGCCAGCAGTTACTCTGGAGTCTACGAGCAGTACTTC	CASSYSGVYEQYF
TRBJ2-3	NA	NA	TRBV5-1	TGCGCCAGCAGCGTGGCAGGGGGCACAGATACGCAGTATTTT	CASSVAGGTDTQYF
TRBJ2-3	NA	NA	TRBV6-2/TRBV6-3	TGTGCCAGCAGTTACTCAGAGGCAGATACGCAGTATTTT	CASSYSEADTQYF
TRBJ1-2	NA	TRBD1	TRBV19	TGTGCCAGTAGGCCTCTGGGACAGGGTCATGGCTACACCTTC	CASRPLGQGHGYTF
TRBJ1-2	NA	TRBD1	TRBV2	TGTGCCAGCAGTGAAGCAGGGGGCGAATATGGCTACACCTTC	CASSEAGGEYGYTF
TRBJ1-5	NA	NA	TRBV4-3	TGCGCCAGCAGCCAAGATCCCGCAAGGGGTCCCAATCAGCCCCAGCATTTT	CASSQDPARGPNQPQHF
TRBJ2-2	NA	NA	TRBV9	TGTGCCAGCAGCGTAGGGGCTACCGCGAACACCGGGGAGCTGTTTTTT	CASSVGATANTGELFF
TRBJ2-2	few	TRBD1	TRBV10-2	TGCGCCAGCAGCCTCCGGACAGGGGACACCGGGGAGCTGTTTTTT	CASSLRTGDTGELFF
TRBJ1-2	NA	NA	TRBV28	TGTGCCAGCAGTAACGGAATTAGGGGTTTCTACACCTTC	CASSNGIRGFYTF
TRBJ1-1	NA	NA	TRBV7-3	TGTGCCAGCAGCTTCGGACCGGGGGACACTGAAGCTTTCTTT	CASSFGPGDTEAFF
TRBJ2-5	NA	NA	TRBV12-3/TRBV12-4	TGTGCCAGCAGCCGGACTGTACAAGAGACCCAGTACTTC	CASSRTVQETQYF
TRBJ1-2	NA	NA	TRBV3-1/TRBV3-2	TGTGCCAGCAGCCAAGAATGGGAGCGTACTTCTGGCTACACCTTC	CASSQEWERTSGYTF
TRBJ2-1	few	TRBD2	TRBV3-1/TRBV3-2	TGTGCCAGCAGCCAAGATCAGCGAAGCACGGGGACTAGCCCCTACAATGAGCAGTTCTTC	CASSQDQRSTGTSPYNEQFF
TRBJ2-2	NA	NA	TRBV5-4	TGTGCCAGCAGCCCCGAGGAGACTACGAACACCGGGGAGCTGTTTTTT	CASSPEETTNTGELFF
TRBJ2-5	NA	TRBD2	TRBV5-1	TGCGCCAGCAGCGAAGGACTAGCGGGGGCCGAGACCCAGTACTTC	CASSEGLAGAETQYF
TRBJ1-6	NA	NA	TRBV15	TGTGCCACCAGCACGGACAGCAATTCACCCCTCCACTTT	CATSTDSNSPLHF
TRBJ2-2	few	TRBD2	TRBV28	TGTGCCAGCAGTTTTAGCGGGGTAGGGACCGGGGAGCTGTTTTTT	CASSFSGVGTGELFF
TRBJ1-2	once	NA	TRBV13	TGTGCCAGCAGCCCCGCGCCCGACTATGGCTACACCTTC	CASSPAPDYGYTF
TRBJ2-6	few	NA	TRBV5-1	TGCGCCAGCAGCTTGGCCCTCCCTGGGGCCAACGTCCTGACTTTC	CASSLALPGANVLTF
TRBJ2-2	NA	NA	TRBV19	TGTGCCAGTAGAGGCGGACTTTTCCTGGGTTTGGCCGGGGAGCTGTTTTTT	CASRGGLFLGLAGELFF
TRBJ2-1	NA	TRBD2	TRBV7-2	TGTGCCAGCAGCGGAGAGGGAGGGACTAGCGGGGGGTACAATGAGCAGTTCTTC	CASSGEGGTSGGYNEQFF
TRBJ2-1	NA	TRBD2	TRBV19	TGTGCCAGTAGTTCCATAGCGGGGGGCCCCGGGGGGGCCAATGAGCAGTTCTTC	CASSSIAGGPGGANEQFF
TRBJ2-2	NA	NA	TRBV19	TGTGCCAGTAGTGGGGCCACCGGGGAGCTGTTTTTT	CASSGATGELFF
TRBJ1-6	NA	TRBD1	TRBV18	TGTGCCAGCTCGCCGGTAGGGACAGAGGATTCACCCCTCCACTTT	CASSPVGTEDSPLHF
TRBJ2-2	once	NA	TRBV10-2	TGCGCCAGCAGTGAGTCGACAACCGGCACCGGGGAGCTGTTTTTT	CASSESTTGTGELFF
TRBJ1-6	NA	NA	TRBV19	TGTGCCAGTAGTATAGAGGAGGGGTTCGGATCACCCCTCCACTTT	CASSIEEGFGSPLHF
TRBJ1-1	NA	TRBD1	TRBV29-1	TGCAGCGGTGGACAGGGGCGGACTGAAGCTTTCTTT	CSGGQGRTEAFF
TRBJ1-4	NA	NA	TRBV9	TGTGCCAGCAGCGTAGCTGATGTGGCGGGGACCGAAAAACTGTTTTTT	CASSVADVAGTEKLFF
TRBJ2-4	NA	TRBD2	TRBV18	TGTGCCAGCTCACCGATCGGACTAGCGGGGGATAAAAACATTCAGTACTTC	CASSPIGLAGDKNIQYF
TRBJ2-1	NA	NA	TRBV3-1/TRBV3-2	TGTGCCAGCAGCAACCAAGGGGGTGATGAGCAGTTCTTC	CASSNQGGDEQFF
TRBJ1-1	NA	NA	TRBV19	TGTGCCAGTAGGCCTACCCGGACCAGGCCCGGGGACACTGAAGCTTTCTTT	CASRPTRTRPGDTEAFF
TRBJ1-3	NA	TRBD1	TRBV7-2	TGTGCCAGCAGCCCGTGGGGCTACAGGGGAACTGGAAACACCATATATTTT	CASSPWGYRGTGNTIYF
TRBJ1-2	NA	TRBD1	TRBV18	TGTGCCAGCTCGTCAGGGGGCGACTATGGCTACACCTTC	CASSSGGDYGYTF
TRBJ1-3	NA	NA	TRBV4-3	TGCGCCAGCAGCCAAGGTTACAGAGACGCCTCTGGAAACACCATATATTTT	CASSQGYRDASGNTIYF
TRBJ2-1	few	TRBD1	TRBV4-3	TGCGCCAGCAGCCAAGACGGGACAGCCTACAATGAGCAGTTCTTC	CASSQDGTAYNEQFF
TRBJ2-2	few	NA	TRBV7-9	TGTGCCAGCAGCGCCGGAGCCTACAGGGCCGACGGGGAGCTGTTTTTT	CASSAGAYRADGELFF
TRBJ2-1	NA	NA	TRBV7-2	TGTGCCAGCAGCCAGACTAGTAACTCCTACAATGAGCAGTTCTTC	CASSQTSNSYNEQFF
TRBJ1-5	NA	NA	TRBV4-1	TGCGCCAGCAGCCAAGAGGCAGTCCAGCCCCAGCATTTT	CASSQEAVQPQHF